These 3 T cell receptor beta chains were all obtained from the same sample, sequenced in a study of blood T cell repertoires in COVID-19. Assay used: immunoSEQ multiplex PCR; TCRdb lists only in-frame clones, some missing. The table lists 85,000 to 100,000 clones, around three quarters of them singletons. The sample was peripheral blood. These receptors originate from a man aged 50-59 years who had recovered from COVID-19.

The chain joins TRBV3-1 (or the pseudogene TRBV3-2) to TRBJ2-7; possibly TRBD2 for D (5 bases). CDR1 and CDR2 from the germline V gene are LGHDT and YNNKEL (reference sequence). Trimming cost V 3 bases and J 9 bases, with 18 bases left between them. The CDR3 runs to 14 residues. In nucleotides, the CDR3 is TGTGCCAGCAGCCATCCCGGGTGGGTCAGCGGGCAGTACTTC. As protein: CASSHPGWVSGQYF.

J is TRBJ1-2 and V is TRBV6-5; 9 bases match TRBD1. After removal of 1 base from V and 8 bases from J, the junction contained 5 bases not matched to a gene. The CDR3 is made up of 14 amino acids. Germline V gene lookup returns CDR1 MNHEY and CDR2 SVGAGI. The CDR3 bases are TGTGCCAGCAGTTACTGGGGACAGGGCACGGGCTACACCTTC. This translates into CASSYWGQGTGYTF.

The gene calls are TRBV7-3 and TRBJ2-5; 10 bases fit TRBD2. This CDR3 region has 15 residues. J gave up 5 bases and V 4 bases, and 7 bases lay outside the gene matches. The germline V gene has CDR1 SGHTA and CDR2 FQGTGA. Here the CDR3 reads CASSSLAGSYETQYF. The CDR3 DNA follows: TGTGCCAGCAGCTCACTAGCGGGGTCCTATGAGACCCAGTACTTC.